This record looks at one TCR beta chain sequence and its context. This sample stems from a study of CD8+ T cells in alopecia areata. The CDR3 extends over 13 amino acids. CDR1 SQVTM and CDR2 ANQGSEA come from the germline V gene. Trimming cost V 4 bases and J 6 bases; bases outside gene matches: 6. cDNA serving as the sequencing template came from extracted, reverse transcribed RNA. Repertoires were generated with immunoSEQ multiplex PCR, while TCRdb's copy carries only in-frame clones and drops some. The table shows roughly 97,000 clones, with 41% occurring only once. The clonotype originates from a human donor with alopecia areata. The chain recombines TRBV29-1 with TRBJ2-7, with 10 bases that match TRBD2. The sample consisted of CD4+ T cells sorted from blood. CDR3 DNA: TGCAGCGTTGGTGCTAGCGGGAGCGGCGAGCAGTACTTC. Amino acids: CSVGASGSGEQYF.